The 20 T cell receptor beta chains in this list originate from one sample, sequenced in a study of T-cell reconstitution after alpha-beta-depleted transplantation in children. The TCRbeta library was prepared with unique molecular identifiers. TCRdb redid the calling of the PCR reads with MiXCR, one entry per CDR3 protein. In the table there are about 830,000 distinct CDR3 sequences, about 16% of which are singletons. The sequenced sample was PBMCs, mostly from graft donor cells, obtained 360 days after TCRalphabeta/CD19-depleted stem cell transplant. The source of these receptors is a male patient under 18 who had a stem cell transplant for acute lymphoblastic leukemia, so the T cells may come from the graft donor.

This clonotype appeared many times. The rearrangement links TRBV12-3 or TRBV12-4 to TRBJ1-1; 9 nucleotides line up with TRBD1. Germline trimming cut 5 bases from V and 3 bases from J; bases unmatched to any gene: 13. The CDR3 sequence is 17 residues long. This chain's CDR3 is CASSPWTGERTDTEAFF. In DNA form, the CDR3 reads TGTGCCAGCAGTCCCTGGACAGGGGAGAGGACTGACACTGAAGCTTTCTTT.

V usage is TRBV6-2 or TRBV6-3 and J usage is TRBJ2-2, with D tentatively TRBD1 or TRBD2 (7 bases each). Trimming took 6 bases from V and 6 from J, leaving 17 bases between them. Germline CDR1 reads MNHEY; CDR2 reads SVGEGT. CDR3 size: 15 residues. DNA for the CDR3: TGTGCCAGCAGCAGGGGGGGCACCGGGGCCGGGGAGCTGTTTTTT. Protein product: CASSRGGTGAGELFF.

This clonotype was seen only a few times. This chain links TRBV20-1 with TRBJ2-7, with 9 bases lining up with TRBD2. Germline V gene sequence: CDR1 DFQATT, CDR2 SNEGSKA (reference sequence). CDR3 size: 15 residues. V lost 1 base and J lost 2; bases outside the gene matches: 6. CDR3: CSARVSGSRTYEQYF. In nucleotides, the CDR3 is TGCAGTGCTAGAGTTAGCGGGAGCCGCACCTACGAGCAGTACTTC.

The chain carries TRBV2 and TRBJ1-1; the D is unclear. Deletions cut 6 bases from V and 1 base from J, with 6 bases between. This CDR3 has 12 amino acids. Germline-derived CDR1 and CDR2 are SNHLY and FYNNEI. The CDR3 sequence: CASSESNTEAFF. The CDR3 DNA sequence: TGTGCCAGCAGCGAGTCGAACACTGAAGCTTTCTTT.

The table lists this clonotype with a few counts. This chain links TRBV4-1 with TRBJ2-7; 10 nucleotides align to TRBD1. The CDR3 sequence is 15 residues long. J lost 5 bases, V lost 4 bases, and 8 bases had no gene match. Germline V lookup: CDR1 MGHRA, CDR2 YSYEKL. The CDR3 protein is CASSLPGQGSNEQYF. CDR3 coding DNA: TGCGCCAGCAGCCTCCCGGGACAGGGGTCCAACGAGCAGTACTTC.

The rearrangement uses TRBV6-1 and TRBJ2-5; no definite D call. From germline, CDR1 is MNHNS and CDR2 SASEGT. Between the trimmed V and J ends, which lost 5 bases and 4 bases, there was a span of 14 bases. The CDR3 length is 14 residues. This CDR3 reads CASSTAAVRETQYF. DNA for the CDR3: TGTGCCAGCAGTACCGCCGCCGTGCGAGAGACCCAGTACTTC.

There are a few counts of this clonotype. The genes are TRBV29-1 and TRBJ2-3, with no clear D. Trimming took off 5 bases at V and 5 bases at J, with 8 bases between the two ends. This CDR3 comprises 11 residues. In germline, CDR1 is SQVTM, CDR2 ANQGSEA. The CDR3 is CSVTPRDTQYF. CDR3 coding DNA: TGCAGCGTTACCCCGAGAGATACGCAGTATTTT.

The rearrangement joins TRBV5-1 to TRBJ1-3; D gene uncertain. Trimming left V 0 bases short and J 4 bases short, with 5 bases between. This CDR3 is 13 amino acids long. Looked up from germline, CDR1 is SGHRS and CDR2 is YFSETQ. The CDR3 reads CASSLGIGNTIYF. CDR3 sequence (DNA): TGCGCCAGCAGCTTGGGGATCGGAAACACCATATATTTT. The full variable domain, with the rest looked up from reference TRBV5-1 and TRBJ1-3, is KAGVTQTPRYLIKTRGQQVTLSCSPISGHRSVSWYQQTPGQGLQFLFEYFSETQRNKGNFPGRFSGRQFSNSRSEMNVSTLELGDSALYLCASSLGIGNTIYFGEGSWLTVV.

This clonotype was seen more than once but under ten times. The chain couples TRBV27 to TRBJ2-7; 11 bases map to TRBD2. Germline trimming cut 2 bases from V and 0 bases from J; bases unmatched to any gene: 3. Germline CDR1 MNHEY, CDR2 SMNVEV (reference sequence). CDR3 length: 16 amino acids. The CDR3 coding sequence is TGTGCCAGCAGTTTAATAGCGGGAGGGCCCTCCTACGAGCAGTACTTC. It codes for CASSLIAGGPSYEQYF.

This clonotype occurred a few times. CDR3 amino acids: CASSQPSWGLPDRRLPYNEQFF. The CDR3, as DNA: TGCGCCAGCAGCCAACCCTCTTGGGGACTACCCGACAGAAGGTTGCCGTACAATGAGCAGTTCTTC. J is TRBJ2-1 and V is TRBV4-1; 7 bases map to TRBD2. Germline V gives CDR1 MGHRA, CDR2 YSYEKL. This CDR3 contains 22 residues. The junction had 26 bases not matched to a gene; V was cut back by 2 bases and J by 4 bases.

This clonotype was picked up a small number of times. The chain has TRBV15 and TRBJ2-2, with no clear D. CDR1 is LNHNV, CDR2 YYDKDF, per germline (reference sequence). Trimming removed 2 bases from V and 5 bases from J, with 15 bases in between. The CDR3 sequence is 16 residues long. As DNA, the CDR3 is TGTGCCACCAGCAGAACGCGACTCCCCAGTACCGGGGAGCTGTTTTTT. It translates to CATSRTRLPSTGELFF.

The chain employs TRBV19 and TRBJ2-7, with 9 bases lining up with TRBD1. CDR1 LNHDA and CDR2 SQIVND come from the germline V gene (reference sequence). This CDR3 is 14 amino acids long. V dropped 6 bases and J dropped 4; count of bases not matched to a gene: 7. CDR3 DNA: TGTGCCAGTAGGTCGGGACAGGGAAAGTACGAGCAGTACTTC. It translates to CASRSGQGKYEQYF.

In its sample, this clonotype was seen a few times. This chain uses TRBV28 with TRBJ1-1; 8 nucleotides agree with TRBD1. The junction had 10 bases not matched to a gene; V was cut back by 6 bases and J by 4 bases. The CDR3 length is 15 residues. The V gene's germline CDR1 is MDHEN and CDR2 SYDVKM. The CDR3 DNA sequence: TGTGCCAGCAGGAAGACAGGGGAGTACGGCACTGAAGCTTTCTTT. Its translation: CASRKTGEYGTEAFF.

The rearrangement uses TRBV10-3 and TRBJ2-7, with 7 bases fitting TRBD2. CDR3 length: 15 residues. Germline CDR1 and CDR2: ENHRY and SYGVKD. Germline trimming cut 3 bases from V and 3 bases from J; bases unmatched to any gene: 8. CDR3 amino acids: CAISDGLGGSYEQYF. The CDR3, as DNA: TGTGCCATCAGTGACGGACTAGGAGGGAGCTACGAGCAGTACTTC.

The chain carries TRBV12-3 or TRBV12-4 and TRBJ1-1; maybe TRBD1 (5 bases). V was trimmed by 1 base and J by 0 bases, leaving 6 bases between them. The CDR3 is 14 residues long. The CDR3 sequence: CASSLGRVNTEAFF. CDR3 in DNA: TGTGCCAGCAGTTTAGGCAGGGTGAACACTGAAGCTTTCTTT.

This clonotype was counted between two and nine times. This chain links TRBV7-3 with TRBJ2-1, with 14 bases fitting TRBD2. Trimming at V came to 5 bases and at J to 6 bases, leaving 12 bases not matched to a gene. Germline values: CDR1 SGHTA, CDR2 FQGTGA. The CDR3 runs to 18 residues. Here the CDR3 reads CASSRGLAGEPLSNEQFF. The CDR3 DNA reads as TGTGCCAGCAGCAGGGGACTAGCGGGAGAACCCCTCTCCAATGAGCAGTTCTTC.

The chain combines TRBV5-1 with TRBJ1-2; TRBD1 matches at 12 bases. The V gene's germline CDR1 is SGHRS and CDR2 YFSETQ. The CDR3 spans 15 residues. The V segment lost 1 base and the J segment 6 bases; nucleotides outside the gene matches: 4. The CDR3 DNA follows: TGCGCCAGCAGCTTGCCTGGGACAGGGGGCGATGGCTACACCTTC. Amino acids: CASSLPGTGGDGYTF. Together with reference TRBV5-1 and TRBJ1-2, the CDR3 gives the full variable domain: KAGVTQTPRYLIKTRGQQVTLSCSPISGHRSVSWYQQTPGQGLQFLFEYFSETQRNKGNFPGRFSGRQFSNSRSEMNVSTLELGDSALYLCASSLPGTGGDGYTFGSGTRLTVV.

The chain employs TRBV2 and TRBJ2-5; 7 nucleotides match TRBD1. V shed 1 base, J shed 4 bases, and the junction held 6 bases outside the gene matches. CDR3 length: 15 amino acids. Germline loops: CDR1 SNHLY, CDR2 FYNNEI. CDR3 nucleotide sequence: TGTGCCAGCAGTGAAGTGGACAGGATGGGAGAGACCCAGTACTTC. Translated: CASSEVDRMGETQYF.

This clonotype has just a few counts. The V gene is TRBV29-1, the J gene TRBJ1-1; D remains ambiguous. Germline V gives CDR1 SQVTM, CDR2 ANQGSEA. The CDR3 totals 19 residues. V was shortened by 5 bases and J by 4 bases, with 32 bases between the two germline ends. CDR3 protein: CSVISGDFSRGLSSTEAFF. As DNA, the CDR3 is TGCAGCGTTATTTCCGGGGATTTCTCCCGTGGGTTATCAAGCACTGAAGCTTTCTTT.

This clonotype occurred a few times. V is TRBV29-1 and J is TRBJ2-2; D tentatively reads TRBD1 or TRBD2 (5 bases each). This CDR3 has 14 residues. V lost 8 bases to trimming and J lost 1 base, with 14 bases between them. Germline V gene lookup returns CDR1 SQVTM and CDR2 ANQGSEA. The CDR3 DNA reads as TGCAGCACACTTGGGGGAAAGAACACCGGGGAGCTGTTTTTT. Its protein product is CSTLGGKNTGELFF.